The 32 T cell receptor beta chains below all came from one sample that was sequenced in a study of molecular identifiers for immune sequencing clone quantification. TCRdb called the PCR reads again in MiXCR, with one record for every CDR3 protein. In the table there are about 640,000 distinct CDR3 sequences, 15% to 20% of which are singletons. Material for sequencing was naive CD8+ T cells from blood, with Jurkat cell RNA spiked in. The subset: FACS-sorted CD8+CD4-CCR7+CD45RA+ naive T cells. Every receptor here comes from a human donor in good health. Some libraries in this study had Jurkat cell RNA spiked in.

CDR3 DNA sequence: TGCAGTGCTAGACGGTCAGACTACCAAGAGACCCAGTACTTC. Its protein product is CSARRSDYQETQYF. This rearrangement joins TRBV20-1 to TRBJ2-5; D ambiguous. V was clipped by 2 bases and J by 0 bases, with 10 bases between them. This CDR3 spans 14 amino acids. From germline, CDR1 is DFQATT and CDR2 SNEGSKA (reference sequence).

A few counts support this clonotype. The chain is built from TRBV4-3 and TRBJ1-5, with D perhaps TRBD1 (6 bases). CDR1 and CDR2 from the germline V gene are LGHNA and YSLEER. V lost 0 bases and J lost 9, with 15 bases in between. The CDR3 loop spans 15 amino acids. The CDR3 sequence is CASSQERGPQSPQHF. The CDR3 DNA follows: TGCGCCAGCAGCCAAGAGCGGGGGCCCCAGTCGCCCCAGCATTTT.

This clonotype has a count of ten or more. The chain uses TRBV9 and TRBJ1-1; 7 bases line up with TRBD1. CDR1 and CDR2 from the germline V gene are SGDLS and YYNGEE. The CDR3 runs 15 residues. V lost 2 bases, J lost 3 bases, and 7 bases stayed unmatched. CDR3 DNA: TGTGCCAGCAGCGTCGAGGGGGCATGGGACACTGAAGCTTTCTTT. This encodes CASSVEGAWDTEAFF.

This clonotype was counted many times. This chain uses TRBV27 with TRBJ1-3; D call uncertain. The CDR3 extends over 15 amino acids. The ends were cut back, 5 bases at V and 0 bases at J, with 11 bases in the middle. Germline V gives CDR1 MNHEY, CDR2 SMNVEV (reference sequence). CDR3: CASSPGSTSGNTIYF. CDR3 DNA: TGTGCCAGCAGTCCCGGGTCAACCTCTGGAAACACCATATATTTT.

This clonotype was found many times. The V and J genes are TRBV28 and TRBJ1-1, with a weak D call TRBD1 (5 bases). Germline CDR1 is MDHEN and CDR2 is SYDVKM. V gave up 5 bases and J gave up 4 bases, with 11 bases separating them. The CDR3 covers 13 residues. CDR3 coding DNA: TGTGCCAGCAGTCACCGGGGCCGCACTGAAGCTTTCTTT. Translated, it gives CASSHRGRTEAFF.

Of note for this clonotype: A much larger clonotype is one base distant, so this may be a read error. The chain recombines TRBV5-1 with TRBJ2-5, with 7 bases that match TRBD1. Looked up from germline, CDR1 is SGHRS and CDR2 is YFSETQ. The V gene end was trimmed by 0 bases and the J gene end by 2 bases; junction bases not matched to a gene: 4. This CDR3 has 15 residues. In nucleotides, the CDR3 is TGCGCCAGCAGCTTGGGGGACAGATGGCAAGAGACCCAGTACTTC. Translated, it gives CASSLGDRWQETQYF.

This clonotype has a count of ten or more. The genes are TRBV28 and TRBJ2-5; 7 bases map to TRBD2. The CDR3 has 14 residues. Per the germline V gene, CDR1 is MDHEN and CDR2 is SYDVKM. The ends lost 6 bases at V and 0 bases at J; junction bases unmatched: 4. The CDR3, as DNA: TGTGCCAGCAGCCGCGCGGGAGACCAAGAGACCCAGTACTTC. As protein: CASSRAGDQETQYF.

The table lists this clonotype with many counts. The chain is built from TRBV28 and TRBJ1-2, with D possibly matching TRBD1 (5 bases). The V gene lost 8 bases and the J gene lost 3 bases, with 22 bases spanning the gap. The CDR3 is 16 amino acids. Germline V gene sequence: CDR1 MDHEN, CDR2 SYDVKM. This CDR3 is CASLYSLAGKDYGYTF. CDR3 in DNA: TGTGCCAGCCTGTACTCATTGGCAGGGAAGGACTATGGCTACACCTTC.

Notes on this clonotype: Because it lacks the conserved phenylalanine or tryptophan at the end, this CDR3 is likely a read error. The chain is built from TRBV12-3 or TRBV12-4 and TRBJ2-3, with a tentative D call TRBD2 (6 bases). CDR3 length: 15 amino acids. CDR3 protein: CTSSLGTGDTDTQYS. The CDR3 DNA is TGTACCAGCAGTTTAGGAACGGGAGACACAGATACGCAGTATTCT.

In its sample, this clonotype was seen many times. The rearrangement uses TRBV11-2 and TRBJ2-1; D unclear. V shed 3 bases and J shed 9 bases, with 3 bases lying between them. This CDR3 region has 10 residues. Germline lookup yields CDR1 SGHAT and CDR2 FQNNGV. The CDR3 is CASSFIEQFF. The CDR3, as DNA: TGTGCCAGCAGCTTTATTGAGCAGTTCTTC.

This clonotype was counted ten times or more. This chain links TRBV5-1 with TRBJ2-7, with 15 bases that match TRBD2. In germline, CDR1 is SGHRS, CDR2 YFSETQ. The length of the CDR3 is 17 residues. Germline trimming cut 5 bases from V and 1 base from J; bases unmatched to any gene: 7. The CDR3 nucleotides read TGCGCCAGCAGTGATGGACTAGCGGGGGGGACTTCCTACGAGCAGTACTTC. It yields the protein CASSDGLAGGTSYEQYF.

This clonotype was observed many times. The CDR3 sequence: CSAPSGGSQETQYF. As DNA, the CDR3 is TGCAGTGCTCCCAGCGGGGGTTCCCAAGAGACCCAGTACTTC. This chain uses TRBV20-1 with TRBJ2-5, with TRBD2 matching 8 bases. Losses at the gene ends were 5 bases for V and 1 base for J; bases not matched to a gene: 6. CDR3 length: 14 residues. Germline-derived CDR1 and CDR2 are DFQATT and SNEGSKA (reference sequence).

The table lists this clonotype with many counts. CDR3 loop: CASSPDSPNTGELFF. In DNA form, the CDR3 reads TGTGCCAGTAGTCCGGACAGCCCGAACACCGGGGAGCTGTTTTTT. The genes are TRBV19 and TRBJ2-2; a possible D gene is TRBD1 (6 bases). Germline CDR1 is LNHDA and CDR2 is SQIVND (reference sequence). V gave up 5 bases and J gave up 0 bases, with 10 bases separating them. The CDR3 covers 15 residues.

This clonotype was counted a few times. This sequence joins TRBV12-2 and TRBJ2-4; TRBD1, as called in the table, went unchecked against the DNA. TRBV12-2 is termed a pseudogene. The CDR3 runs to 14 residues. The CDR3 region has the DNA TGTGCAAGTCGCTCCCAGGGGGCCAAAAACATTCAGTACTTC. It codes for CASRSQGAKNIQYF.

Remarks on this clonotype: One junction end disagrees with the germline gene, perhaps due to a read error. The chain is built from TRBV4-3 and TRBJ1-4; D call uncertain. The germline V gene encodes CDR1 LGHNA and CDR2 YSLEER. The CDR3 length is 15 residues. CDR3 protein: CASSQDRLAGEKQFF. DNA of the CDR3: TGCGCCAGCAGCCAAGATCGACTGGCAGGTGAAAAACAGTTTTTT.

The chain links TRBV4-1 to TRBJ2-7, with D possibly being TRBD2 (5 bases). Between the trimmed V and J ends, which lost 4 bases and 0 bases, there was a span of 10 bases. The CDR3 is 14 amino acids. CDR1 and CDR2 from the germline V gene are MGHRA and YSYEKL. The CDR3 region has the DNA TGCGCCAGCAGCCCCGGGATGGACTCCTACGAGCAGTACTTC. Translation: CASSPGMDSYEQYF.

This clonotype was seen a few times. V and J are TRBV14 and TRBJ2-1, with TRBD2 matching over 7 bases. The germline V gene has CDR1 SGHDN and CDR2 FVKESK. The CDR3 extends over 15 amino acids. The J segment lost 6 bases and the V segment lost 3 bases, leaving 8 bases of the junction unmatched. The CDR3: CASSQGLLGSNEQFF. The CDR3 DNA reads as TGTGCCAGCAGCCAGGGACTACTAGGGAGCAATGAGCAGTTCTTC. Full variable domain (missing parts from reference TRBV14 and TRBJ2-1): EAGVTQFPSHSVIEKGQTVTLRCDPISGHDNLYWYRRVMGKEIKFLLHFVKESKQDESGMPNNRFLAERTGGTYSTLKVQPAELEDSGVYFCASSQGLLGSNEQFFGPGTRLTVL.

Points on this clonotype: A much larger clone sits a single nucleotide away, making a read error possible. The chain combines TRBV6-5 with TRBJ1-1, with 7 nucleotides matching TRBD1. The germline V gene has CDR1 MNHEY and CDR2 SVGAGI. The CDR3 contains 13 residues. The J segment lost 10 bases and the V segment lost 3 bases, leaving 8 bases of the junction unmatched. The DNA for the CDR3 is TGTGCCAGCAGTTATAATGGACAGGTTGGAGCTTTCTTT. It encodes CASSYNGQVGAFF.

The chain employs TRBV13 and TRBJ1-1; 8 bases agree with TRBD1. CDR1 and CDR2 (germline): PRHDT, FYEKMQ (reference sequence). J was trimmed by 5 bases and V by 1 base; bases with no gene match: 6. The CDR3 has 15 amino acids. In DNA, the CDR3 is TGTGCCAGCAGCTTAGAGCAGGGGGCAGGGACTGAAGCTTTCTTT. Its protein is CASSLEQGAGTEAFF.

This clonotype appeared many times. The rearrangement joins TRBV4-3 to TRBJ1-4; D is uncertain. This CDR3 has 15 residues. Germline CDR1 LGHNA, CDR2 YSLEER. Trimming pared 0 bases from V and 0 bases from J, leaving 5 bases between. The CDR3 nucleotides read TGCGCCAGCAGCCAAGACTCTTCAACTAATGAAAAACTGTTTTTT. It encodes CASSQDSSTNEKLFF.

J is TRBJ2-1 and V is TRBV12-3 or TRBV12-4; D perhaps matches TRBD1 (6 bases). The CDR3 is made up of 14 amino acids. V was cut by 5 bases and J by 6 bases, with 14 bases left in between. This chain's CDR3 is CASSNEGVGNEQFF. The CDR3 DNA sequence: TGTGCCAGCAGTAACGAGGGGGTAGGCAATGAGCAGTTCTTC.

This clonotype has ten or more counts. This sequence joins TRBV6-2 or TRBV6-3 and TRBJ2-5; 8 bases match TRBD2. Germline lookup yields CDR1 MNHEY and CDR2 SVGEGT. This CDR3 contains 17 residues. V was pared by 0 bases and J by 5 bases, with 11 bases of the junction left unmatched. The CDR3 reads CASSYSSRTGGPETQYF. The DNA of the CDR3 is TGTGCCAGCAGTTACTCCTCGAGGACGGGAGGGCCGGAGACCCAGTACTTC.

As to this clonotype: At one end, the junction sequence differs from germline, possibly due to a read error. The V call is TRBV5-6, the J call TRBJ2-2, with D tentatively TRBD2 (5 bases). The germline CDR1 and CDR2 sequences are SGHDT and YYEEEE. This CDR3 has 16 residues. The CDR3 bases are TGTGCCAGCCTCTGGGCAGGCACTACGAGGACCGGGGAGCTGCTTTTT. Translation: CASLWAGTTRTGELLF. Variable domain in full (rest from reference TRBV5-6 and TRBJ2-2): DAGVTQSPTHLIKTRGQQVTLRCSPKSGHDTVSWYQQALGQGPQFIFQYYEEEERQRGNFPDRFSGHQFPNYSSELNVNALLLGDSALYLCASLWAGTTRTGELLFGEGSRLTVL.

Ten or more counts support this clonotype. CDR3 protein: CASRTRDINYGYTF. CDR3 coding DNA: TGTGCCAGCAGAACGCGGGACATAAACTATGGCTACACCTTC. The V call is TRBV6-2 or TRBV6-3, the J call TRBJ1-2; tentatively, D is TRBD1 (6 bases). Trimming removed 6 bases from V and 2 bases from J, with 13 bases in between. Germline lookup yields CDR1 MNHEY and CDR2 SVGEGT. This CDR3 has 14 residues.

CDR3 in DNA: TGTGCCAGCAGTTCGCTTCTAACGGGAGGACAGTACAATGAGCAGTTCTTC. As protein: CASSSLLTGGQYNEQFF. The chain is built from TRBV6-5 and TRBJ2-1; tentative D call: TRBD2 (7 bases). With 4 bases removed from V and 4 bases from J, the gap between germline ends came to 20 bases. Germline loops: CDR1 MNHEY, CDR2 SVGAGI. CDR3 length: 17 amino acids.

This chain joins TRBV11-1 and TRBJ2-7; 10 bases fit TRBD2. With 8 bases clipped from V and 2 bases from J, the junction kept 9 bases outside the gene matches. Germline V lookup: CDR1 SGHAT, CDR2 FQDESV (reference sequence). The CDR3 length is 15 residues. The CDR3 DNA sequence: TGTGCCAGCGGCGCACTAGCGGGGATCACCTACGAGCAGTACTTC. Amino acid sequence: CASGALAGITYEQYF.

V and J are TRBV21-1 and TRBJ2-7; the D segment call TRBD1 is taken from the table without a DNA check. TRBV21-1 is tagged as a pseudogene. The CDR3 is made up of 16 amino acids. In DNA form, the CDR3 reads TGTGCCAGCAGCAAAGAAAAGGGGTTGACATTCTACGAGCAGTACTTC. As protein: CASSKEKGLTFYEQYF.

At least ten counts were recorded for this clonotype. V is TRBV5-1 and J is TRBJ2-3; D gene uncertain. V lost 0 bases to trimming and J lost 0 bases, with 17 bases between them. The CDR3 length is 18 residues. Germline CDR1 and CDR2: SGHRS and YFSETQ. CDR3 loop: CASSLVGETFTSTDTQYF. The CDR3 bases are TGCGCCAGCAGCTTGGTTGGAGAAACCTTTACTAGCACAGATACGCAGTATTTT. The full variable domain, in which reference TRBV5-1 and TRBJ2-3 provide the parts outside the CDR3, is KAGVTQTPRYLIKTRGQQVTLSCSPISGHRSVSWYQQTPGQGLQFLFEYFSETQRNKGNFPGRFSGRQFSNSRSEMNVSTLELGDSALYLCASSLVGETFTSTDTQYFGPGTRLTVL.

The sample holds many counts of this clonotype. V usage is TRBV5-6 and J usage is TRBJ2-4; D may be TRBD1 (5 bases). The germline gives CDR1 SGHDT, CDR2 YYEEEE. Trimming shortened V by 3 bases and J by 0 bases, and 13 bases separated the two germline ends. The CDR3 totals 16 residues. CDR3 protein: CASSSWNRLAKNIQYF. The CDR3 DNA reads TGTGCCAGCAGCTCCTGGAACAGGCTAGCCAAAAACATTCAGTACTTC.

This clonotype was counted ten times or more. The chain employs TRBV27 and TRBJ2-3; D ambiguous. CDR3 length: 15 amino acids. Germline assignment: CDR1 MNHEY and CDR2 SMNVEV (reference sequence). V dropped 2 bases and J dropped 0 bases, with 9 bases sitting between them. CDR3 sequence reads: CASSLSVGSTDTQYF. CDR3 sequence (DNA): TGTGCCAGCAGTTTAAGTGTAGGGAGCACAGATACGCAGTATTTT.

The chain joins TRBV5-1 to TRBJ2-6, with 7 bases lining up with TRBD1. CDR3 length: 18 residues. The ends lost 5 bases at V and 3 bases at J; junction bases unmatched: 14. The germline V gene encodes CDR1 SGHRS and CDR2 YFSETQ. This CDR3 is CASRIRGTSSFGANVLTF. CDR3 sequence (DNA): TGCGCCAGCAGGATCAGGGGGACCTCCTCTTTTGGGGCCAACGTCCTGACTTTC.

This clonotype turned up a few times. V gene TRBV7-2 combines with J gene TRBJ2-1; D is possibly TRBD1 (5 bases). The CDR3 loop spans 14 amino acids. Trimming left V 6 bases short and J 8 bases short, with 17 bases between. Germline CDR1 is SGHTA and CDR2 is FQGNSA. The CDR3 bases are TGTGCCAGCAGTTCAGAGGTAGGGGTGGATGAGCAGTTCTTC. Its protein product is CASSSEVGVDEQFF.